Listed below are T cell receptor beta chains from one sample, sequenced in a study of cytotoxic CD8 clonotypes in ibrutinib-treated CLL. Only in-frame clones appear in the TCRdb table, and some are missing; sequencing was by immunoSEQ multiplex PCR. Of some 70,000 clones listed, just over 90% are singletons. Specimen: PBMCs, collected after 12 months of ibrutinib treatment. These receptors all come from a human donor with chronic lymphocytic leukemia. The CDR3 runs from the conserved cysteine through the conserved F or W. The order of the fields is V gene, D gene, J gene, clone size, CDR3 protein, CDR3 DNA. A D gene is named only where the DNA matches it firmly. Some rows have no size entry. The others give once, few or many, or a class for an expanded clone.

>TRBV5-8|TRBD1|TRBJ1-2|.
CASSSQTGGISYGYTF
TGTGCCAGCAGCTCCCAGACAGGGGGCATTAGCTATGGCTACACCTTC
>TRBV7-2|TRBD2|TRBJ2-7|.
CASSPTSGRSPYEQYF
TGTGCCAGCAGCCCTACTAGCGGGAGGAGCCCCTACGAGCAGTACTTC
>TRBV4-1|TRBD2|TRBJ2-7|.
CASSQEETGTSDYEQYF
TGCGCCAGCAGCCAGGAGGAGACCGGGACTAGCGACTACGAGCAGTACTTC
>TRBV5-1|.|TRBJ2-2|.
CASSPSNTGELFF
TGCGCCAGCAGCCCTTCGAACACCGGGGAGCTGTTTTTT
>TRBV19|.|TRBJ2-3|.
CASTGDPDTQYF
TGTGCCAGTACTGGGGACCCTGATACGCAGTATTTT
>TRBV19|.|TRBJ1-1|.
CASAPGLSSTEAFF
TGTGCCAGTGCGCCGGGCCTCTCATCTACTGAAGCTTTCTTT
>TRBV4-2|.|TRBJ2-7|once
CASSQQQGPGAGPYEQYF
TGTGCCAGCAGCCAGCAGCAAGGACCAGGGGCAGGTCCCTACGAGCAGTACTTC
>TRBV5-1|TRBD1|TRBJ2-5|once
CASSSGTAQETQYF
TGCGCCAGCAGCTCCGGGACAGCCCAAGAGACCCAGTACTTC
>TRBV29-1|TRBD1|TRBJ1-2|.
CSALLAGGSANYGYTF
TGCAGCGCCCTGCTAGCAGGGGGATCGGCTAACTATGGCTACACCTTC
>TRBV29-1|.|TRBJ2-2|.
CSVEFRVNTGELFF
TGCAGCGTTGAGTTTAGGGTTAACACCGGGGAGCTGTTTTTT
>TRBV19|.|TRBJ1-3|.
CASSDRRESGNTIYF
TGTGCCAGTAGTGATCGGAGGGAATCTGGAAACACCATATATTTT
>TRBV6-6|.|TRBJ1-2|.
CASSYSGRTDGYTF
TGTGCCAGCAGTTACTCAGGCAGAACTGATGGCTACACCTTC
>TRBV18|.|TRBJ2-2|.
CASSPTAGQVTGELFF
TGTGCCAGCTCACCGACCGCAGGTCAGGTCACCGGGGAGCTGTTTTTT